This record covers a single T cell receptor beta chain. The antigen is unknown. The CDR3 extends over 16 amino acids. The germline gives CDR1 SGHVS, CDR2 FNYEAQ. V was shortened by 0 bases and J by 5 bases, with 13 bases between the two germline ends. The data derive from a study of shared clonotypes between healthy human individuals. For the study at large: Participating donors consisted of a couple of women and a few men aged 18 to 49. Each donor had three CD4 naive, three CD4 memory, two CD8 naive and one CD8 memory plate. General study results and limits: Estimated richness was generally greater in naive than memory subsets. Among a few donors, roughly 5% of naive CD4 clonotypes were found in common.

Generated by immunoSEQ multiplex PCR, the TCRdb table keeps only in-frame clones and is missing some. The sample yields over 750,000 clones, 90% to 97% seen once. The naive CD8 population came from CD45RO-negative cells selected for CCR7, without terminally differentiated effector memory CD45RA+ cells. This TCR was recovered from a man aged 25-45 years in good health. The chain carries TRBV7-6 and TRBJ2-2, with D possibly being TRBD2 (6 bases). Sequencing was done on a sample of naive CD8+ T cells sorted from blood. The CDR3 DNA reads as TGTGCCAGCAGCTTAGCGGCTAGCGAAAGGACCGGGGAGCTGTTTTTT. This translates into CASSLAASERTGELFF.